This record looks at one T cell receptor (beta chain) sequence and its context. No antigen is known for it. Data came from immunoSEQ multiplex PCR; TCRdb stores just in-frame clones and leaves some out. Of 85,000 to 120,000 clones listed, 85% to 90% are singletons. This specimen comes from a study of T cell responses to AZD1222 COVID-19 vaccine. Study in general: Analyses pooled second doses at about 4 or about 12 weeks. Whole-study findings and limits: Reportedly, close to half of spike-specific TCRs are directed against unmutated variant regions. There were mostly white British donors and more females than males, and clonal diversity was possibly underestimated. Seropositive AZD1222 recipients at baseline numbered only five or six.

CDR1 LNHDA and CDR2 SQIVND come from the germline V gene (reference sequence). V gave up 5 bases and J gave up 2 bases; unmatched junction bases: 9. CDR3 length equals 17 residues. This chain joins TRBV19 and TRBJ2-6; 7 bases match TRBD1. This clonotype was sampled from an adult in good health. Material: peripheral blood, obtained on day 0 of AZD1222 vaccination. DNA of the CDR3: TGTGCCAGTAGTTCAACCTCTACAGGGGCTGGGGCCAACGTCCTGACTTTC. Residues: CASSSTSTGAGANVLTF.